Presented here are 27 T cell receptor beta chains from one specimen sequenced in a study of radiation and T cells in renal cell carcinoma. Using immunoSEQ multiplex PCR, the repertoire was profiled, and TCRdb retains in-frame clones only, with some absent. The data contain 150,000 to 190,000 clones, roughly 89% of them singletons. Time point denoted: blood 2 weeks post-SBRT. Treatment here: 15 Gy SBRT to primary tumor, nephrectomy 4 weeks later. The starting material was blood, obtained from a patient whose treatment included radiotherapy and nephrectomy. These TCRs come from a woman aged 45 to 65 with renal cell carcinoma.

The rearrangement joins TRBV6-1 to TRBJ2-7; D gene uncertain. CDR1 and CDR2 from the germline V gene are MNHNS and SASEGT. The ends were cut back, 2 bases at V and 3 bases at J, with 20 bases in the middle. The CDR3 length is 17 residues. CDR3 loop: CASSENRMGNRNYEQYF. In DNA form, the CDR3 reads TGTGCCAGCAGTGAAAATCGGATGGGTAACCGAAACTACGAGCAGTACTTC.

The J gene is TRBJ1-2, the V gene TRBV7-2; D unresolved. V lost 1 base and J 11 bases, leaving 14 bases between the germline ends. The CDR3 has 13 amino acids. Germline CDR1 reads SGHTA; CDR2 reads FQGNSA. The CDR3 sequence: CASSLVEGLSYTF. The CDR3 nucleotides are TGTGCCAGCAGCTTAGTCGAGGGCCTTAGTTACACCTTC.

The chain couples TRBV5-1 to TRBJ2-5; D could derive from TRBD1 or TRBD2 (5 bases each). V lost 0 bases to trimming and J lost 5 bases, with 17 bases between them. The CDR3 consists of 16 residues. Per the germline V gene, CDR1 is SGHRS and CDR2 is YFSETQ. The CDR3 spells CASSLGGSGSTETQYF. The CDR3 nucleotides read TGCGCCAGCAGCTTGGGAGGGTCAGGGAGTACCGAGACCCAGTACTTC.

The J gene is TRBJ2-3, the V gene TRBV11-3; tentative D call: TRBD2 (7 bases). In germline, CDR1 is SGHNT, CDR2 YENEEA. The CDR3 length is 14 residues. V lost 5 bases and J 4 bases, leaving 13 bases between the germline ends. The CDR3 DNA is TGTGCCAGCAGCCGGGTAGGGGGGGCAGATACGCAGTATTTT. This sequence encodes CASSRVGGADTQYF.

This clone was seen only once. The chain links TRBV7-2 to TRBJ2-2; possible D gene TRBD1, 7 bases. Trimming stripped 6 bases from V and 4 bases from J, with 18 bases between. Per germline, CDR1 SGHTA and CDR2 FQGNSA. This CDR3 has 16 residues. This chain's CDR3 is CASSLNPGGSTGELFF. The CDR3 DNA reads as TGTGCCAGCAGTTTAAACCCAGGGGGGAGCACCGGGGAGCTGTTTTTT.

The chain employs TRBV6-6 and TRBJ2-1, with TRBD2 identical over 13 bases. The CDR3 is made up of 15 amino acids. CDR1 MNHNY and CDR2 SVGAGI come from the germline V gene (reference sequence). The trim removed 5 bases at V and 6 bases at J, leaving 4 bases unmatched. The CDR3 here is CASSQRTSGGNEQFF. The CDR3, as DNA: TGTGCCAGCAGTCAAAGGACTAGCGGGGGCAATGAGCAGTTCTTC.

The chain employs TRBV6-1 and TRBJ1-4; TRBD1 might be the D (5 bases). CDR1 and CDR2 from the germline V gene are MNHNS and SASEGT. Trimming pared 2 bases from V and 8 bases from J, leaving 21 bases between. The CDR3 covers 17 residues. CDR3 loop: CASSEWGSGGIREKLFF. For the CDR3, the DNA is TGTGCCAGCAGTGAATGGGGCTCCGGGGGGATTCGAGAAAAACTGTTTTTT.

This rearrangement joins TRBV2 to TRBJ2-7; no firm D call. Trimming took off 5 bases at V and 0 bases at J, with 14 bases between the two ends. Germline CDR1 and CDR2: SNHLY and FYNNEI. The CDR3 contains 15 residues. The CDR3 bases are TGTGCCAGCAGTAGATCGGCAGGCCTCTCCTACGAGCAGTACTTC. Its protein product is CASSRSAGLSYEQYF.

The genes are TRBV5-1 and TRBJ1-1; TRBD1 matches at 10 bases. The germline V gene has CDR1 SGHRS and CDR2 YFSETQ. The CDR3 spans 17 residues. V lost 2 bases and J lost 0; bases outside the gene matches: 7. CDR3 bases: TGCGCCAGCAGCTTACGCGGGACAGGGGTCTTGAACACTGAAGCTTTCTTT. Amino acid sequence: CASSLRGTGVLNTEAFF.

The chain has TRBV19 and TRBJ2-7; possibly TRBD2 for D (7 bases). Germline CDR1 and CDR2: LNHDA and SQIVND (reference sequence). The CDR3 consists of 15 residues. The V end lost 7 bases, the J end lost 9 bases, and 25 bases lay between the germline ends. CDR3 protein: CASKGGGTGNVGQYF. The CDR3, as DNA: TGTGCCAGTAAAGGGGGAGGGACGGGGAACGTCGGGCAGTACTTC.

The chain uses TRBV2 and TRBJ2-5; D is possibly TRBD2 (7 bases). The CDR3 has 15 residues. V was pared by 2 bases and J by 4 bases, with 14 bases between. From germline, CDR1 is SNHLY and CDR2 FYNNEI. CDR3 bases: TGTGCCAGCAGTGAAAACGGACTAGGGGGAGAGACCCAGTACTTC. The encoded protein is CASSENGLGGETQYF.

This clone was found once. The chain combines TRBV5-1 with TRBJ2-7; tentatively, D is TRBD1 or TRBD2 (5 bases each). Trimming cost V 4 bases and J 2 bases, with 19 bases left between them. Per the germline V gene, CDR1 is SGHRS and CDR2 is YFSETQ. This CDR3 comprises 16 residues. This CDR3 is CASSMGSGTRTYEQYF. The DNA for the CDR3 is TGCGCCAGCAGCATGGGGTCCGGGACCCGCACCTACGAGCAGTACTTC.

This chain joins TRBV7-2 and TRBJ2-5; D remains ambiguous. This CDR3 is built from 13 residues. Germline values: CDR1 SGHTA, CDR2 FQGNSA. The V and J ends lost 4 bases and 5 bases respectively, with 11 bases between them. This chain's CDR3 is CASSYYGLETQYF. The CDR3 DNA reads TGTGCCAGCAGCTACTATGGGTTGGAGACCCAGTACTTC.

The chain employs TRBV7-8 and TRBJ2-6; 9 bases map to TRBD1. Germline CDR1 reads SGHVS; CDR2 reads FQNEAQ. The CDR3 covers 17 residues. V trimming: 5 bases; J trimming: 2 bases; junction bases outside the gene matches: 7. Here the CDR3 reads CASSLGQGRTGANVLTF. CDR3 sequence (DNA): TGTGCCAGCAGCCTCGGACAGGGGAGAACTGGGGCCAACGTCCTGACTTTC.

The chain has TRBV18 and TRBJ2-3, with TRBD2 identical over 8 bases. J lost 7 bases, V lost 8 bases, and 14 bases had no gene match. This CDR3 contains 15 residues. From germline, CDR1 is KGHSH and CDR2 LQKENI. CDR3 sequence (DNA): TGTGCCAGCGTGAATCGGGGGGGCGGAAGTAATACGCAGTATTTT. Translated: CASVNRGGGSNTQYF.

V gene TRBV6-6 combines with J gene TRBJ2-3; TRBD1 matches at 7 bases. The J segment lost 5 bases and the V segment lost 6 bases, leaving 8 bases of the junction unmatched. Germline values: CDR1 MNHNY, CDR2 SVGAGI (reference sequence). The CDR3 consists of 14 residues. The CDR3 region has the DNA TGTGCCAGCAGGAGACGAACAGGGGAAGATACGCAGTATTTT. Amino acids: CASRRRTGEDTQYF.

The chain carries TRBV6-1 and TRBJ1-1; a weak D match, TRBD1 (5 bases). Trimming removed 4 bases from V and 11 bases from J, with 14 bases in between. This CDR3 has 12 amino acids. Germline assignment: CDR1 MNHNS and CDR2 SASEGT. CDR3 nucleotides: TGTGCCAGCAGTGTCAGGGAACGCGCGGCTTTCTTT. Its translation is CASSVRERAAFF.

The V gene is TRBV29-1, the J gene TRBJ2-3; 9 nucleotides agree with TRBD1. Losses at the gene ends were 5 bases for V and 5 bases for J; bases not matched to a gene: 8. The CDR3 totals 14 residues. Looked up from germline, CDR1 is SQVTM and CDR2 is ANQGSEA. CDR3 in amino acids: CSVQRDRAIDTQYF. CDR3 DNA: TGCAGCGTTCAACGGGACAGGGCAATAGATACGCAGTATTTT.

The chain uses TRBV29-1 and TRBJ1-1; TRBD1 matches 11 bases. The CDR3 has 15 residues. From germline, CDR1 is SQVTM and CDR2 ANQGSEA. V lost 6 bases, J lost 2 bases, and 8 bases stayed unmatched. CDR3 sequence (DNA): TGCAGCGTGAGGACAGGGGGCTCAACTAACACTGAAGCTTTCTTT. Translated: CSVRTGGSTNTEAFF.

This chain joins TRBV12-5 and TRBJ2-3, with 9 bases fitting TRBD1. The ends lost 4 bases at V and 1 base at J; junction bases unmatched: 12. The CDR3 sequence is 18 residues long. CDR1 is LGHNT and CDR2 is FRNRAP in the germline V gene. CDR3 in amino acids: CASGSRDRVDWRTDTQYF. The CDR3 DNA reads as TGTGCTAGTGGTTCCCGGGACAGGGTGGACTGGCGCACAGATACGCAGTATTTT.

The CDR3 DNA reads TGTGCCAGCAGCTTCGAGCTACGCCTCGACCCCCTCCACTTT. As protein: CASSFELRLDPLHF. The rearrangement joins TRBV5-6 to TRBJ1-6; no reliable D call. The CDR3 runs to 14 residues. The ends were cut back, 2 bases at V and 13 bases at J, with 16 bases in the middle. CDR1 is SGHDT, CDR2 YYEEEE, per germline.

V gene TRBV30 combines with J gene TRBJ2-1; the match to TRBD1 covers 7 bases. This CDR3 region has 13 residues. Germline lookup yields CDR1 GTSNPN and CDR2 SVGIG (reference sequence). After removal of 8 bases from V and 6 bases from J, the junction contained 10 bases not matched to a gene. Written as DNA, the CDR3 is TGTGCCACTGACAGGGTTTTTACCAATGAGCAGTTCTTC. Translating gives CATDRVFTNEQFF.

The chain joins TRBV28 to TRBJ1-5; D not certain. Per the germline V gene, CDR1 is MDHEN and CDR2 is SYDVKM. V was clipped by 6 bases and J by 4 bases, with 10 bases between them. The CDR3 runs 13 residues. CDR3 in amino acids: CASSRTANQPQHF. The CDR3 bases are TGTGCCAGCAGCAGGACCGCGAATCAGCCCCAGCATTTT.

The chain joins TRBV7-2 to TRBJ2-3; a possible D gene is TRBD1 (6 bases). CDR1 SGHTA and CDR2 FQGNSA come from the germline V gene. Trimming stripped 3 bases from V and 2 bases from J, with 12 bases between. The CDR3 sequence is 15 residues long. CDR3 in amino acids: CASSFPGAFTDTQYF. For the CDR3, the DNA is TGTGCCAGCAGCTTCCCAGGGGCCTTCACAGATACGCAGTATTTT.

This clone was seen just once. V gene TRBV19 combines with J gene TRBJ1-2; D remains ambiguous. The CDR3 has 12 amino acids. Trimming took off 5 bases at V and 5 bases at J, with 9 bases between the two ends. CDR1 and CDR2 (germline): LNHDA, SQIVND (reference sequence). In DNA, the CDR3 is TGTGCCAGTAGTGCAGTCGGGTATGGCTACACCTTC. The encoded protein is CASSAVGYGYTF.

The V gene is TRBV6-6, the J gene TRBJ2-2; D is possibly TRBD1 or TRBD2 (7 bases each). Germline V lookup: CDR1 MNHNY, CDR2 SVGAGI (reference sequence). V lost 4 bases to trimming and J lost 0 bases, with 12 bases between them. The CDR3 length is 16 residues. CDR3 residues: CASSLTGRANTGELFF. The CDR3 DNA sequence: TGTGCCAGCAGTTTGACAGGGAGGGCGAACACCGGGGAGCTGTTTTTT.

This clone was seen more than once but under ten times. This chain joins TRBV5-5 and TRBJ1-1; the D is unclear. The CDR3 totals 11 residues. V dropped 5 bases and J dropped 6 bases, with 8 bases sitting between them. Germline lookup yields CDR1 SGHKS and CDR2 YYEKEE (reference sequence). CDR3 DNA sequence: TGTGCCAGCAGGCAAGGACCTGAAGCTTTCTTT. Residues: CASRQGPEAFF. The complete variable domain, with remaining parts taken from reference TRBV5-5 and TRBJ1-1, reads DAGVTQSPTHLIKTRGQQVTLRCSPISGHKSVSWYQQVLGQGPQFIFQYYEKEERGRGNFPDRFSARQFPNYSSELNVNALLLGDSALYLCASRQGPEAFFGQGTRLTVV.